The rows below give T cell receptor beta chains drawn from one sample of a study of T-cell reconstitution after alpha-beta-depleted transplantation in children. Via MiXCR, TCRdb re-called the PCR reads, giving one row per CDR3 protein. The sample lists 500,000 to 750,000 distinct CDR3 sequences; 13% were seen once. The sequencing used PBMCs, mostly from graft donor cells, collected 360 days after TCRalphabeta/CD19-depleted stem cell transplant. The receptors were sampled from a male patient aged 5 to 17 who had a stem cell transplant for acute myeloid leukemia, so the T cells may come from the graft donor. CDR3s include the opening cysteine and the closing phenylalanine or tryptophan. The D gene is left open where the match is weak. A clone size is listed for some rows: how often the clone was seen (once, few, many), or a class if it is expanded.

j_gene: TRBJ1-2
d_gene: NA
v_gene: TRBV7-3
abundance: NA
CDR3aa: CASSLDGFSYGYTF
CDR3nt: TGTGCCAGCAGCTTGGACGGATTCAGCTATGGCTACACCTTC

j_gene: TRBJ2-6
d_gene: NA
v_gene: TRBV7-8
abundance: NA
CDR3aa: CASSLRGRPSGANVLTF
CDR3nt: TGTGCCAGCAGCTTAAGGGGCCGGCCCTCTGGGGCCAACGTCCTGACTTTC

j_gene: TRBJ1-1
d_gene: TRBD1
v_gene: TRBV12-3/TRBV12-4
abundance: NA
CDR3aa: CASSLRGQGNTEAFF
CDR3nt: TGTGCCAGCAGTTTAAGGGGACAGGGAAACACTGAAGCTTTCTTT

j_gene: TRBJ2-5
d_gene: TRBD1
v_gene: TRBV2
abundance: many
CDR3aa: CASSQDRVGQETQYF
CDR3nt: TGTGCCAGCAGCCAGGACAGGGTGGGCCAAGAGACCCAGTACTTC

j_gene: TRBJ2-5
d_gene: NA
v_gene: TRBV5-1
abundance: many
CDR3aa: CASSFGEETQYF
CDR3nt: TGTGCCAGCAGTTTCGGGGAAGAGACCCAGTACTTC

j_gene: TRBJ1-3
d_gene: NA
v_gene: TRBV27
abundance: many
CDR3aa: CASSLSWQGRRNTIYF
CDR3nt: TGTGCCAGCAGTTTATCGTGGCAGGGGCGTAGAAACACCATATATTTT

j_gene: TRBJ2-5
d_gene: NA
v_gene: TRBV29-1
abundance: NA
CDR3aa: CSVYPDGLQKVTQYF
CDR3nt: TGCAGCGTCTACCCGGACGGACTACAGAAAGTGACCCAGTACTTC

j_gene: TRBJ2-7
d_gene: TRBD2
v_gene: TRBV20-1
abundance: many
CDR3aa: CSARDATSGSYEQYF
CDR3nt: TGCAGTGCTAGAGATGCAACTAGCGGGAGCTACGAGCAGTACTTC

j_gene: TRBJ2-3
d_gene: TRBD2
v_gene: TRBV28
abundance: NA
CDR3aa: CASSLMGGRDTQYF
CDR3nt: TGTGCCAGCAGTTTGATGGGGGGGAGAGATACGCAGTATTTT

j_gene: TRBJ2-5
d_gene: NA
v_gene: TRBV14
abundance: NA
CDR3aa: CASSQATGVETQYF
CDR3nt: TGTGCCAGCAGCCAAGCCACGGGAGTTGAGACCCAGTACTTC

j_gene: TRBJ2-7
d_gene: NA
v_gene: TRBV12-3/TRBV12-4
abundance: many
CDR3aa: CASSPLTYLWQYF
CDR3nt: TGTGCCAGCAGCCCGTTGACATACTTATGGCAGTACTTC

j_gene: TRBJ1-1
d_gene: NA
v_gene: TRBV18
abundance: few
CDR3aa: CASSPMMGTQAMGAFF
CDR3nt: TGTGCCAGCTCACCGATGATGGGGACCCAAGCGATGGGAGCTTTCTTT

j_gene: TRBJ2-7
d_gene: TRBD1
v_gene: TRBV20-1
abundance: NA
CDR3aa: CSASRQGDGWVQYF
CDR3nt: TGCAGTGCTAGCCGACAGGGGGATGGTTGGGTGCAGTACTTC

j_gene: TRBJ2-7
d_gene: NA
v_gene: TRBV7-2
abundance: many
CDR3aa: CASSLLAKKVHEQYF
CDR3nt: TGTGCCAGCAGCTTACTAGCAAAAAAGGTACACGAGCAGTACTTC

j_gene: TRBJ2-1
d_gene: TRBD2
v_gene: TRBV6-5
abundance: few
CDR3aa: CASSSFETGWGGNEQFF
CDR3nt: TGTGCCAGCAGTTCCTTCGAGACGGGTTGGGGGGGCAATGAGCAGTTCTTC

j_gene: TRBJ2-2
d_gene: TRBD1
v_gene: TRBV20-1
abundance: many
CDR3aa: CSARRGQELFF
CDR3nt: TGCAGTGCTAGAAGGGGGCAGGAGCTGTTTTTT

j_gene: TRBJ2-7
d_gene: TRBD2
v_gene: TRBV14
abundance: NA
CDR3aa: CASSQDKEGGTSGPYEQYF
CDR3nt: TGTGCCAGCAGCCAAGATAAAGAAGGAGGGACTAGCGGCCCCTACGAGCAGTACTTC

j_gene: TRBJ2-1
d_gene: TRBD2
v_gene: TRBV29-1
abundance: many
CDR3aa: CSIEGLAGGNLYNEQFF
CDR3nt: TGCAGCATAGAGGGGCTAGCGGGAGGTAACCTCTACAATGAGCAGTTCTTC

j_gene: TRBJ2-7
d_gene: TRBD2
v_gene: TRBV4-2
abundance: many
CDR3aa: CASSQGGTSGSGSYEQYF
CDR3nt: TGTGCCAGCAGCCAAGGCGGGACTAGCGGGAGCGGGAGCTACGAGCAGTACTTC

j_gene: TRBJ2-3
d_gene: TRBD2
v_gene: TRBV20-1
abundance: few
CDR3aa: CSTIAGSTDTQYF
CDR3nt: TGCAGTACCATAGCGGGAAGCACAGATACGCAGTATTTT

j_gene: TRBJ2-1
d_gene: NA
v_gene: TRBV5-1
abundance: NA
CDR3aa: CASSGGVAHFLF
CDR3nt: TGCGCCAGCAGCGGCGGAGTCGCCCACTTTCTCTTC

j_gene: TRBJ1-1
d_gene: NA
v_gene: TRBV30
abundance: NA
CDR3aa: CAWREQGGETEAFF
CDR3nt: TGTGCCTGGAGGGAACAGGGAGGAGAGACTGAAGCTTTCTTT

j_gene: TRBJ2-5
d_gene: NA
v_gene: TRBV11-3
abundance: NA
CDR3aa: CASSIGQETQYF
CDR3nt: TGTGCCAGCAGCATTGGGCAAGAGACCCAGTACTTC

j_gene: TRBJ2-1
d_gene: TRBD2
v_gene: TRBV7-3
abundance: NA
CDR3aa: CASSLIAGGFDEQFF
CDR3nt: TGTGCCAGCAGCTTAATTGCGGGAGGGTTCGATGAGCAGTTCTTC

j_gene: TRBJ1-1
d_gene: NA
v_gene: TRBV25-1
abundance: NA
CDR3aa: CASPLRGRITMNTEAFF
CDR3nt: TGTGCCAGCCCGTTGCGGGGGCGGATTACTATGAACACTGAAGCTTTCTTT

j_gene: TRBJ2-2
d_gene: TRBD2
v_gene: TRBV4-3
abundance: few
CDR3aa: CASSHPRAGGPGELFF
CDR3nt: TGCGCCAGCAGCCACCCTAGAGCGGGAGGGCCCGGGGAGCTGTTTTTT

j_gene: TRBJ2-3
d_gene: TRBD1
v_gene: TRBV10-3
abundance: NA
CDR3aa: CAAAKGAPGTDTQYF
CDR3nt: TGTGCCGCCGCAAAGGGGGCGCCTGGCACAGATACGCAGTATTTT

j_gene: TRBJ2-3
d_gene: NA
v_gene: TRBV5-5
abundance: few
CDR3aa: CASSCASGCTDTQYF
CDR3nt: TGTGCCAGCAGCTGTGCCTCAGGCTGCACAGATACGCAGTATTTT

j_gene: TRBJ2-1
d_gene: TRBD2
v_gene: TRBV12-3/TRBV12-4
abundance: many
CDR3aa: CASSSPTSARENEQFF
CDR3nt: TGTGCCAGCAGTTCACCTACTAGCGCTCGAGAGAATGAGCAGTTCTTC

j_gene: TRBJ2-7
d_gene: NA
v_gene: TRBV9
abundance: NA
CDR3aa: CASSVAGPGAYEQYF
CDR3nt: TGTGCCAGCAGCGTAGCAGGGCCCGGGGCCTACGAGCAGTACTTC

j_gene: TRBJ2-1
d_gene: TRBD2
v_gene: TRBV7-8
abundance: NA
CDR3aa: CASSFGTSGIYNEQFF
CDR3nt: TGTGCCAGCAGCTTCGGGACTAGCGGGATCTACAATGAGCAGTTCTTC